A single sample is the source of the 10 T cell receptor beta chains below, sequenced in a study of blood T cells in healthy people across ages. The second PCR ran about 6 to 12 cycles with a sample-barcoded 5' primer and J-beta primers. TCRdb re-called the 5' RACE reads through MiXCR, storing one row per CDR3 protein. The table includes 700,000 to 1,000,000 distinct CDR3 sequences, around 45% detected once. Source material: blood. Receptors were obtained from a man aged 55 to 69 in good health.

The genes are TRBV29-1 and TRBJ2-7; no firm D call. The CDR3 runs to 13 residues. CDR1 SQVTM and CDR2 ANQGSEA come from the germline V gene. The ends were cut back, 3 bases at V and 3 bases at J, with 12 bases in the middle. The CDR3 DNA sequence: TGCAGCGTTGAGGGCGTCTCTGACTACGAGCAGTACTTC. Its translation: CSVEGVSDYEQYF.

This clonotype was detected a few times. The rearrangement uses TRBV24-1 and TRBJ2-5; D is perhaps TRBD2 (5 bases). The J call may be in error: the DNA end matches TRBJ2-7 better. The CDR3 has 13 residues. CDR1 KGHDR and CDR2 SFDVKD come from the germline V gene. The CDR3 protein is CATSDFEGHEQYF. The CDR3 DNA is TGTGCCACCAGTGATTTCGAGGGCCACGAGCAGTACTTC.

The chain links TRBV7-2 to TRBJ1-5; D ambiguous. The CDR3 is made up of 15 amino acids. V lost 5 bases and J lost 1, with 12 bases in between. Per the germline V gene, CDR1 is SGHTA and CDR2 is FQGNSA. The CDR3 DNA reads TGTGCCAGCAGCGCCTTGTACGGAAGCAATCAGCCCCAGCATTTT. Amino acid sequence: CASSALYGSNQPQHF.

The chain is built from TRBV6-1 and TRBJ1-5; D gene uncertain. Germline lookup yields CDR1 MNHNS and CDR2 SASEGT. V was clipped by 6 bases and J by 5 bases, with 11 bases between them. The CDR3 is 13 amino acids. CDR3 residues: CASRILRDQPQHF. Here the CDR3 DNA reads TGTGCCAGCAGGATACTTAGAGATCAGCCCCAGCATTTT.

This clonotype was found many times. The chain links TRBV29-1 to TRBJ1-4; D is possibly TRBD1 (6 bases). The CDR3 consists of 13 residues. Trimming removed 4 bases at V and 8 bases at J, with 14 bases between. Germline values: CDR1 SQVTM, CDR2 ANQGSEA. The CDR3 spells CSVGYRAGEKLFF. The CDR3 nucleotides read TGCAGCGTTGGTTACAGGGCCGGCGAAAAACTGTTTTTT.

The chain is built from TRBV7-2 and TRBJ2-3; perhaps TRBD2 as D (6 bases). The V gene lost 3 bases and the J gene lost 3 bases, with 13 bases spanning the gap. Germline V gene lookup returns CDR1 SGHTA and CDR2 FQGNSA. This CDR3 comprises 15 residues. CDR3: CASSFWTTNTDTQYF. The CDR3 DNA reads as TGTGCCAGCAGCTTCTGGACTACAAATACAGATACGCAGTATTTT.

The chain uses TRBV5-1 and TRBJ1-6; D is unresolved. CDR1 and CDR2 from the germline V gene are SGHRS and YFSETQ. V was trimmed by 0 bases and J by 6 bases, leaving 7 bases between them. The CDR3 runs to 14 residues. The CDR3 spells CASSLGQTNSPLHF. The CDR3 bases are TGCGCCAGCAGCTTGGGGCAGACTAATTCACCCCTCCACTTT.

The chain is built from TRBV29-1 and TRBJ1-2, with a tentative D call TRBD1 (6 bases). This CDR3 is built from 12 residues. Germline V gene lookup returns CDR1 SQVTM and CDR2 ANQGSEA. The ends were cut back, 2 bases at V and 8 bases at J, with 12 bases in the middle. The CDR3 spells CSVERGAEGYTF. As DNA, the CDR3 is TGCAGCGTTGAAAGGGGGGCCGAGGGCTACACCTTC.

This clonotype was observed many times. The rearrangement joins TRBV7-2 to TRBJ2-7; tentative D call: TRBD1 (5 bases). The germline V and J ends were trimmed by 5 bases and 2 bases, with 16 bases remaining between them. The CDR3 runs 15 residues. Per germline, CDR1 SGHTA and CDR2 FQGNSA. This CDR3 reads CASSLRAGPTYEQYF. The CDR3 DNA follows: TGTGCCAGCAGCCTTCGGGCAGGGCCCACCTACGAGCAGTACTTC.

This clonotype was detected only a few times. V and J are TRBV6-5 and TRBJ2-3; tentatively, D is TRBD1 (5 bases). The CDR3 sequence is 14 residues long. With 5 bases removed from V and 4 bases from J, the gap between germline ends came to 13 bases. The germline CDR1 and CDR2 sequences are MNHEY and SVGAGI. As DNA, the CDR3 is TGTGCCAGCAGTCCGACAAGACAGTCAGATACGCAGTATTTT. Protein: CASSPTRQSDTQYF.